The entry below describes one T cell receptor (beta chain). Germline loops: CDR1 MNHNS, CDR2 SASEGT. Losses at the gene ends were 3 bases for V and 0 bases for J; bases not matched to a gene: 4. This CDR3 is built from 17 residues. This sample is drawn from a study of control samples from healthy donors and cancer patients. Profiled with immunoSEQ multiplex PCR; TCRdb holds only in-frame clones, not every one. The sample shows about 170,000 clones, roughly 90% of them seen only once. This chain links TRBV6-1 with TRBJ1-6; 8 nucleotides agree with TRBD1. The specimen was blood. The clonotype originates from a man aged 25-45 years in good health. This chain's CDR3 is CASSERTGSSYNSPLHF. The CDR3 bases are TGTGCCAGCAGTGAGAGGACAGGGAGCTCCTATAATTCACCCCTCCACTTT.